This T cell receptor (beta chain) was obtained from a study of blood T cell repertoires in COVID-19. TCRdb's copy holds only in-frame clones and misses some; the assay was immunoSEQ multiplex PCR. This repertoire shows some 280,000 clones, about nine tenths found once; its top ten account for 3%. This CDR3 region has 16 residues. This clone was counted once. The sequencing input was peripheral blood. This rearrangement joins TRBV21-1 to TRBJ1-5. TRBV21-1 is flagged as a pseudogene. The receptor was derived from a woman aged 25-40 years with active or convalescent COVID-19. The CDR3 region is CASSKPRQRLNQPQHF. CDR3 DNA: TGTGCCAGCAGCAAGCCAAGGCAGCGACTCAATCAGCCCCAGCATTTT.